This T cell receptor beta chain is from a study of cytomegalovirus exposure and HLA in healthy donors. The PCR used 60 Vbeta and 13 Jbeta primers. The data were produced by immunoSEQ multiplex PCR, yet TCRdb's version contains in-frame clones alone and is incomplete. The sample holds 150,000 to 200,000 clones; approximately 80% are singletons and the top ten take 4.5% to 7.5%. The specimen was PBMCs. This sequence was found in a woman aged 25-40 years in good health and CMV-seropositive.

The CDR3 DNA is TGTGCCAGCTCACCACTGATGCAGCGGAGGTCTACTAGCACAGATACGCAGTATTTT. Translation gives CASSPLMQRRSTSTDTQYF. The genes are TRBV18 and TRBJ2-3; maybe TRBD2 (5 bases). V shed 1 base and J shed 0 bases, with 20 bases lying between them. CDR3 length equals 19 residues. Germline values: CDR1 KGHSH, CDR2 LQKENI.